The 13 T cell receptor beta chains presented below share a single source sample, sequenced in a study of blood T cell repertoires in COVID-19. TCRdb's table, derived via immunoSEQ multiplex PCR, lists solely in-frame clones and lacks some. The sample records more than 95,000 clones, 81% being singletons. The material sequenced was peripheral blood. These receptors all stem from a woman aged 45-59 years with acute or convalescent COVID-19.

The CDR3 loop is CASSVAPGGSGANVLTF. The CDR3 DNA reads TGTGCCAGCAGCGTGGCCCCCGGGGGGTCTGGGGCCAACGTCCTGACTTTC. The rearrangement joins TRBV9 to TRBJ2-6; 7 nucleotides agree with TRBD2. Germline CDR1 and CDR2: SGDLS and YYNGEE. The CDR3 is 17 amino acids. Trimming cost V 2 bases and J 1 base; bases outside gene matches: 6.

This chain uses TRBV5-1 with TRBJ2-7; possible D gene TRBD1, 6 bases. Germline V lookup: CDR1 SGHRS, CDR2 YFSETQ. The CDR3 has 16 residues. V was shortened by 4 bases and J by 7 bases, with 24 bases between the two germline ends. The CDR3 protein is CASSQSGQGPLSEQYF. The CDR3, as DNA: TGCGCCAGCAGCCAGTCGGGTCAGGGGCCCCTATCTGAGCAGTACTTC.

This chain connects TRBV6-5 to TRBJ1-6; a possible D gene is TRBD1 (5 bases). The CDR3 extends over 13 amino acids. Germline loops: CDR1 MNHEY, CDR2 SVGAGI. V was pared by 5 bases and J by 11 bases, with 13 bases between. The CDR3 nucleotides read TGTGCCAGCAGTCACGGACATTGGGCACCCCTCCACTTT. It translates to CASSHGHWAPLHF.

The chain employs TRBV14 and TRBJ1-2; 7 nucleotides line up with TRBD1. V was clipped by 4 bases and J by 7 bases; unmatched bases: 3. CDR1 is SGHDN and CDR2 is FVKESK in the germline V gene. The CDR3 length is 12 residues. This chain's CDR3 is CASSPGGSGYTF. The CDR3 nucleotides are TGTGCCAGCAGCCCAGGGGGAAGTGGCTACACCTTC.

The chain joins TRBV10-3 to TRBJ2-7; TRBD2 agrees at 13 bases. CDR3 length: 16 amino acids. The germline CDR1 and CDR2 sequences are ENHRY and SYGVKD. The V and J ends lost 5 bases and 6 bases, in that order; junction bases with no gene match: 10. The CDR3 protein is CAISSGTSGMGGEQYF. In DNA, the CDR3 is TGTGCCATCAGTTCCGGGACTAGCGGGATGGGGGGCGAGCAGTACTTC.

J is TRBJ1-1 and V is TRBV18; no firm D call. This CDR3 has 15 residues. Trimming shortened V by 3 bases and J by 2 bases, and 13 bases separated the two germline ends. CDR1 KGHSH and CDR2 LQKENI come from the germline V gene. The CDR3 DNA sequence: TGTGCCAGCTCACCTCGGGTCGAGGGAAACACTGAAGCTTTCTTT. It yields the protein CASSPRVEGNTEAFF.

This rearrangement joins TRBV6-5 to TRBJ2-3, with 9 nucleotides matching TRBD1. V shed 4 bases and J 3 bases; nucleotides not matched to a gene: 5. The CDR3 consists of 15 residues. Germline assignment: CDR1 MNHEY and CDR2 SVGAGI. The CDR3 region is CASSWTGELTDTQYF. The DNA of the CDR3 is TGTGCCAGCAGTTGGACAGGGGAGTTAACAGATACGCAGTATTTT.

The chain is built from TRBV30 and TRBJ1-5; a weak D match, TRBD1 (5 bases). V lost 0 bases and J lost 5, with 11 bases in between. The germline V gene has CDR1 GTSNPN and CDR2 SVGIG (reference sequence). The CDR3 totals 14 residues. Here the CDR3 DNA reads TGTGCCTGGAGTGTACCACAGGCGGATCAGCCCCAGCATTTT. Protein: CAWSVPQADQPQHF.

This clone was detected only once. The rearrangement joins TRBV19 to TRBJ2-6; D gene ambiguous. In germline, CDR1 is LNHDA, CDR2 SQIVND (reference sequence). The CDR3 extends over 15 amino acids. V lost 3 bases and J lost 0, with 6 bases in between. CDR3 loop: CASSISLSGANVLTF. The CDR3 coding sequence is TGTGCCAGTAGTATCTCCCTCTCTGGGGCCAACGTCCTGACTTTC.

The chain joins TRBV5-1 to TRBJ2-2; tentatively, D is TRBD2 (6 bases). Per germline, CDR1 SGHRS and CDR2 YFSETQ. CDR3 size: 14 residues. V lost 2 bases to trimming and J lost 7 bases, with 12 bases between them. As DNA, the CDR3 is TGCGCCAGCAGCTTTGGGGAGGTTGGCGGGGAGCTGTTTTTT. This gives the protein CASSFGEVGGELFF.

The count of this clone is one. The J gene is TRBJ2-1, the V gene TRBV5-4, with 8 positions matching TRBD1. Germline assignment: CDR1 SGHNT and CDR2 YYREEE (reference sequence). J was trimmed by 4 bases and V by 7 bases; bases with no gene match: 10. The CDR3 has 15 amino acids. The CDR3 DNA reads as TGTGCCAGCCCCCCCCCGACAGGGGCTTACAATGAGCAGTTCTTC. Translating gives CASPPPTGAYNEQFF.

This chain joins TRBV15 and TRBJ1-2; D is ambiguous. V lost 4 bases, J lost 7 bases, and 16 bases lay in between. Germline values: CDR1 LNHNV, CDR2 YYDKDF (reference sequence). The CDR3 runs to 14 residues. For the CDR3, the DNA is TGTGCCACCAGCACCCCCCGAGGGTGGTCTGGCTACACCTTC. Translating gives CATSTPRGWSGYTF.

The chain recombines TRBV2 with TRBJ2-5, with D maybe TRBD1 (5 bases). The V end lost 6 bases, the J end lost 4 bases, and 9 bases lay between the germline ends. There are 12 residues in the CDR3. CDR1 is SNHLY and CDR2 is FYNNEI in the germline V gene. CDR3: CASSREGETQYF. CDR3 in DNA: TGTGCCAGCAGCAGGGAAGGAGAGACCCAGTACTTC.